The 17 T cell receptor beta chains given below trace back to one sample, sequenced in a study of cytomegalovirus exposure and HLA in healthy donors. Primers included in the PCR were 60 Vbeta and 13 Jbeta primers. Some clones are missing from TCRdb's copy, which holds only in-frame ones; the method was immunoSEQ multiplex PCR. The sample has 210,000 or so clones, under 90% seen once. Material for sequencing was PBMCs. The receptors here all came from a human donor in good health.

The chain uses TRBV28 and TRBJ2-1; 9 bases agree with TRBD1. The ends lost 6 bases at V and 5 bases at J; junction bases unmatched: 14. Germline loops: CDR1 MDHEN, CDR2 SYDVKM. The CDR3 has 17 amino acids. CDR3 residues: CASSLRTGTGSNNEQFF. For the CDR3, the DNA is TGTGCCAGCAGCTTAAGGACCGGGACAGGGTCTAACAATGAGCAGTTCTTC.

As to this clone: A junction boundary mismatches the germline segment, possibly from a read error. The chain is built from TRBV7-9 and TRBJ2-7; the D gene is possibly TRBD2 (5 bases). The CDR3 has 14 residues. Germline CDR1 is SEHNR and CDR2 is FQNEAQ (reference sequence). Here the CDR3 reads CTSSLAGLDYEQYF. The CDR3 DNA follows: TGTACCAGCAGCTTGGCGGGTTTGGACTACGAGCAGTACTTC.

V and J are TRBV29-1 and TRBJ2-7; 9 nucleotides align to TRBD1. CDR1 and CDR2 (germline): SQVTM, ANQGSEA. The CDR3 is made up of 14 amino acids. The junction had 11 bases not matched to a gene; V was cut back by 7 bases and J by 4 bases. The CDR3 here is CSASRDRVSYEQYF. The DNA of the CDR3 is TGCAGCGCTAGCCGGGACAGGGTATCGTACGAGCAGTACTTC.

This clone was seen a single time. The chain uses TRBV7-2 and TRBJ2-3; 9 bases map to TRBD2. Trimming took 1 base from V and 3 from J; bases not matched to a gene: 8. This CDR3 is built from 17 residues. Germline V CDR1 and CDR2: SGHTA, FQGNSA. The DNA for the CDR3 is TGTGCCAGCAGCTTAGGTCGCCGAGCGGGAGGAACAGATACGCAGTATTTT. This gives the protein CASSLGRRAGGTDTQYF.

The chain uses TRBV27 and TRBJ1-1, with D maybe TRBD1 (5 bases). Trimming pared 0 bases from V and 0 bases from J, leaving 17 bases between. Germline V lookup: CDR1 MNHEY, CDR2 SMNVEV (reference sequence). This CDR3 is built from 18 residues. The CDR3 DNA follows: TGTGCCAGCAGTTTATCTTACGGACACGATTTCATGAACACTGAAGCTTTCTTT. Protein product: CASSLSYGHDFMNTEAFF.

The chain recombines TRBV28 with TRBJ1-2, with D perhaps TRBD1 (5 bases). Germline-derived CDR1 and CDR2 are MDHEN and SYDVKM. The CDR3 has 17 amino acids. V was pared by 4 bases and J by 3 bases, with 21 bases between. The CDR3 region has the DNA TGTGCCAGCAGTTACCCCTCTGGGGCAGGCCTATACTATGGCTACACCTTC. This sequence encodes CASSYPSGAGLYYGYTF.

J is TRBJ1-1 and V is TRBV5-6; 9 bases map to TRBD1. Germline CDR1 and CDR2: SGHDT and YYEEEE. CDR3 length: 14 amino acids. Germline trimming cut 3 bases from V and 4 bases from J; bases unmatched to any gene: 4. DNA for the CDR3: TGTGCCAGCAGCTGGGGACAGGGTGGCACTGAAGCTTTCTTT. Protein sequence: CASSWGQGGTEAFF.

V usage is TRBV2 and J usage is TRBJ1-5; TRBD1 aligns across 9 bases. With 7 bases clipped from V and 7 bases from J, the junction kept 8 bases outside the gene matches. The germline gives CDR1 SNHLY, CDR2 FYNNEI. The CDR3 extends over 14 amino acids. DNA of the CDR3: TGTGCCAGCACAGTACAGGGGGCGAGGCAGCCCCAGCATTTT. The encoded protein is CASTVQGARQPQHF. The full variable domain, completed using reference TRBV2 and TRBJ1-5, is EPEVTQTPSHQVTQMGQEVILRCVPISNHLYFYWYRQILGQKVEFLVSFYNNEISEKSEIFDDQFSVERPDGSNFTLKIRSTKLEDSAMYFCASTVQGARQPQHFGDGTRLSIL.

This chain connects TRBV7-2 to TRBJ2-7, with D perhaps matching TRBD1 (6 bases). There are 17 residues in the CDR3. CDR1 SGHTA and CDR2 FQGNSA come from the germline V gene. Trimming cost V 5 bases and J 6 bases, with 26 bases left between them. The CDR3 is CASSPTPGVVLVGEQYF. For the CDR3, the DNA is TGTGCCAGCAGCCCCACTCCAGGGGTTGTTCTAGTTGGCGAGCAGTACTTC.

The chain links TRBV7-8 to TRBJ1-4; D is uncertain. Germline values: CDR1 SGHVS, CDR2 FQNEAQ. The V end was cut by 5 bases, the J end by 3 bases, with 19 bases between. This CDR3 has 17 residues. In DNA, the CDR3 is TGTGCCAGCAGCCCTAGAGAAGGCGGGGTGCCTAATGAAAAACTGTTTTTT. Protein product: CASSPREGGVPNEKLFF.

V usage is TRBV6-5 and J usage is TRBJ2-2; D perhaps matches TRBD2 (7 bases). The V gene lost 6 bases and the J gene lost 4 bases, with 12 bases spanning the gap. This CDR3 has 14 residues. CDR1 and CDR2 (germline): MNHEY, SVGAGI. CDR3 in DNA: TGTGCCAGCAGCAGAGGGGGGGCCACCGGGGAGCTGTTTTTT. This encodes CASSRGGATGELFF.

The chain combines TRBV9 with TRBJ2-1; perhaps TRBD2 as D (6 bases). CDR1 is SGDLS, CDR2 YYNGEE, per germline. Between the trimmed V and J ends, which lost 3 bases and 4 bases, there was a span of 14 bases. The CDR3 consists of 15 residues. CDR3: CASSAKTGDYNEQFF. The CDR3 DNA is TGTGCCAGCAGCGCTAAAACGGGAGATTACAATGAGCAGTTCTTC.

The CDR3 coding sequence is TGTGCCAGCAGTGATGAGATTCCCGGGGAGCTGTTTTTT. Translation: CASSDEIPGELFF. V gene TRBV2 combines with J gene TRBJ2-2, with D unclear. The CDR3 has 13 residues. With 3 bases removed from V and 6 bases from J, the gap between germline ends came to 8 bases. Germline CDR1 and CDR2: SNHLY and FYNNEI.

The rearrangement links TRBV7-9 to TRBJ2-7, with 8 bases fitting TRBD2. CDR3 length: 15 amino acids. Losses at the gene ends were 7 bases for V and 6 bases for J; bases not matched to a gene: 14. Germline assignment: CDR1 SEHNR and CDR2 FQNEAQ (reference sequence). The CDR3 loop reads CASIPPGAGGFEQYF. The CDR3 DNA reads TGTGCCAGCATCCCCCCGGGGGCGGGGGGCTTCGAGCAGTACTTC. Based on the CDR3 plus reference TRBV7-9 and TRBJ2-7, the full variable domain is DTGVSQNPRHKITKRGQNVTFRCDPISEHNRLYWYRQTLGQGPEFLTYFQNEAQLEKSRLLSDRFSAERPKGSFSTLEIQRTEQGDSAMYLCASIPPGAGGFEQYFGPGTRLTVT.

The CDR3 nucleotides are TGTGCCAGCACGGGCACAGATACGCAGTATTTT. This codes for CASTGTDTQYF. The chain recombines TRBV2 with TRBJ2-3; unclear D gene. From germline, CDR1 is SNHLY and CDR2 FYNNEI. The CDR3 spans 11 residues. Trimming took 7 bases from V and 1 from J, leaving 3 bases between them.

The V and J genes are TRBV7-3 and TRBJ2-2; 14 bases map to TRBD2. Losses at the gene ends were 4 bases for V and 7 bases for J; bases not matched to a gene: 8. Germline-derived CDR1 and CDR2 are SGHTA and FQGTGA. CDR3 length: 17 residues. DNA for the CDR3: TGTGCCAGCAGCTCGGGACTAGCGGGAGAGGCCGGCGGGGAGCTGTTTTTT. It yields the protein CASSSGLAGEAGGELFF.

The V call is TRBV6-6, the J call TRBJ2-7, with 7 bases identical to TRBD1. The CDR3 has 14 amino acids. V shed 6 bases, J shed 5 bases, and the junction held 10 bases outside the gene matches. Germline V gene lookup returns CDR1 MNHNY and CDR2 SVGAGI (reference sequence). Here the CDR3 reads CASRPQGKGDEQYF. The CDR3 region has the DNA TGTGCCAGCAGACCACAGGGGAAAGGAGACGAGCAGTACTTC.